Listed here are 10 T cell receptor beta chains from one sample, sequenced in a study of technical replicates of blood from a handful of donors. The data were produced by immunoSEQ multiplex PCR, yet TCRdb's version contains in-frame clones alone and is incomplete. The sample yields around 79,000 clones, 75% to 95% seen once. Material: T cells isolated from PBMCs. The receptor source for this set is a human donor in good health.

The chain's CDR3 is CSVDRRMNTEAFF. CDR3 sequence (DNA): TGCAGCGTCGACAGGCGTATGAACACTGAAGCTTTCTTT. V usage is TRBV29-1 and J usage is TRBJ1-1, with D possibly TRBD1 on 6 matching bases. The CDR3 has 13 residues. CDR1 SQVTM and CDR2 ANQGSEA come from the germline V gene. The ends were cut back, 6 bases at V and 0 bases at J, with 11 bases in the middle.

The rearrangement links TRBV6-5 to TRBJ2-1, with D perhaps matching TRBD2 (6 bases). Germline CDR1 MNHEY, CDR2 SVGAGI. This CDR3 is 16 amino acids long. V gave up 4 bases and J gave up 0 bases, with 13 bases separating them. DNA for the CDR3: TGTGCCAGCAGTTTTCCCCGGGAGAGCTCCTACAATGAGCAGTTCTTC. As protein: CASSFPRESSYNEQFF.

This chain links TRBV7-2 with TRBJ2-7; perhaps TRBD1 as D (5 bases). CDR3 length equals 17 residues. The germline V gene encodes CDR1 SGHTA and CDR2 FQGNSA. The germline V and J ends were trimmed by 1 base and 2 bases, with 18 bases remaining between them. This CDR3 is CASSLVSAGHPTYEQYF. CDR3 DNA: TGTGCCAGCAGCTTAGTGTCGGCCGGACACCCAACCTACGAGCAGTACTTC.

The chain recombines TRBV9 with TRBJ2-3, with 8 nucleotides matching TRBD2. The germline gives CDR1 SGDLS, CDR2 YYNGEE. The ends lost 3 bases at V and 2 bases at J; junction bases unmatched: 5. The CDR3 runs to 15 residues. Written as DNA, the CDR3 is TGTGCCAGCAGCGGGGGAGCGGGGGACACAGATACGCAGTATTTT. It encodes CASSGGAGDTDTQYF.

This clone was seen once. This chain connects TRBV4-1 to TRBJ2-5; no reliable D call. There are 14 residues in the CDR3. Germline CDR1 MGHRA, CDR2 YSYEKL. The V end lost 4 bases, the J end lost 0 bases, and 9 bases lay between the germline ends. CDR3: CASSPPSDQETQYF. In DNA, the CDR3 is TGCGCCAGCAGCCCCCCGTCCGACCAAGAGACCCAGTACTTC.

The chain is built from TRBV5-6 and TRBJ2-7; 7 nucleotides align to TRBD1. The J segment lost 2 bases and the V segment lost 5 bases, leaving 7 bases of the junction unmatched. Germline-derived CDR1 and CDR2 are SGHDT and YYEEEE. This CDR3 is 14 amino acids long. Written as DNA, the CDR3 is TGTGCCAGCAGTCTACCGGGACAGACCTACGAGCAGTACTTC. This sequence encodes CASSLPGQTYEQYF. Full variable domain (missing parts from reference TRBV5-6 and TRBJ2-7): DAGVTQSPTHLIKTRGQQVTLRCSPKSGHDTVSWYQQALGQGPQFIFQYYEEEERQRGNFPDRFSGHQFPNYSSELNVNALLLGDSALYLCASSLPGQTYEQYFGPGTRLTVT.

The J gene is TRBJ2-7, the V gene TRBV19, with TRBD2 matching 10 bases. The junction had 2 bases not matched to a gene; V was cut back by 4 bases and J by 2 bases. CDR3 length: 14 residues. The germline V gene has CDR1 LNHDA and CDR2 SQIVND (reference sequence). This CDR3 reads CASSKLAGTYEQYF. CDR3 DNA: TGTGCCAGTAGTAAACTAGCGGGAACCTACGAGCAGTACTTC.

V is TRBV6-1 and J is TRBJ1-6; 8 bases are shared with TRBD1. This CDR3 has 15 amino acids. The germline gives CDR1 MNHNS, CDR2 SASEGT. V shed 8 bases and J 10 bases; nucleotides not matched to a gene: 13. The chain's CDR3 is CASSEGQGAQSPLHF. The DNA of the CDR3 is TGTGCCAGCTCCGAAGGACAGGGTGCCCAATCACCCCTCCACTTT.

CDR3 loop: CASRPNRDRVNEKLFF. The CDR3 DNA reads TGTGCCAGCAGGCCAAACCGGGACAGGGTAAATGAAAAACTGTTTTTT. The V and J genes are TRBV5-5 and TRBJ1-4; 9 nucleotides align to TRBD1. CDR3 size: 16 residues. Germline CDR1 SGHKS, CDR2 YYEKEE (reference sequence). Trimming cost V 5 bases and J 5 bases; bases outside gene matches: 10.

The chain couples TRBV27 to TRBJ2-2, with TRBD1 as a possible D gene (6 bases). CDR1 and CDR2 (germline): MNHEY, SMNVEV (reference sequence). The CDR3 runs 13 residues. V shed 3 bases and J shed 4 bases, with 6 bases lying between them. CDR3 sequence: CASSFRGTGELFF. Written as DNA, the CDR3 is TGTGCCAGCAGTTTCAGGGGCACCGGGGAGCTGTTTTTT.